This TCR beta chain stems from a study of human T cells and chemical hapten exposure. Study at large: DPC (0.01%) was patch tested on the upper back and read at 6 days.

Germline CDR1 reads SGHVS; CDR2 reads FNYEAQ. CDR3 length: 17 amino acids. Between the trimmed V and J ends, which lost 3 bases and 8 bases, there was a span of 25 bases. TCRdb re-analysed the RACE reads in MiXCR, keeping a single row per CDR3 protein. The profile covers about 90,000 distinct CDR3 sequences, with 9.5% to 13% appearing a single time and about 1% taken by the ten largest. Time point noted: patch test 3, about 24 weeks after DPC sensitization. Treatment noted: therapeutic diphenylcyclopropenone sensitization with weekly scalp DPC. This clonotype was seen repeatedly, ten times or more. The input for sequencing was whole blood, taken in connection with sensitization to the hapten diphenylcyclopropenone (DPC). The sequence came from a woman aged 25 to 39 with alopecia areata. Some clones in this sample may be carry-over from other donors' samples. The chain joins TRBV7-6 to TRBJ1-1, with D perhaps TRBD1 (6 bases). CDR3 sequence: CASSLVPPGQENEEAFF. The CDR3 bases are TGTGCCAGCAGCTTGGTACCTCCGGGACAAGAGAACGAAGAAGCTTTCTTT.